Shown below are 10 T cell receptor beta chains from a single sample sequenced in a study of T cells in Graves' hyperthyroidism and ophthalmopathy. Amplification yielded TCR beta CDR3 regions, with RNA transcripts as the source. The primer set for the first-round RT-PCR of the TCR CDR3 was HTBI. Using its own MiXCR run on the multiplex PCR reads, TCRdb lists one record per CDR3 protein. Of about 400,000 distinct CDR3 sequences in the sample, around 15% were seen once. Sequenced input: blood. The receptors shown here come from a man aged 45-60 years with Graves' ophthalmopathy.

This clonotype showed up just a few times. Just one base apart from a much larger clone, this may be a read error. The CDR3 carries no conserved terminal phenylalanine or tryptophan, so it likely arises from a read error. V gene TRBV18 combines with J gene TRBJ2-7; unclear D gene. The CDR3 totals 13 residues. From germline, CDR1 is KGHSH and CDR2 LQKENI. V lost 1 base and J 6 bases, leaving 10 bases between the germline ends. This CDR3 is CASSPRSFGEQYL. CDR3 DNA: TGTGCCAGCTCACCACGTTCGTTTGGCGAGCAGTACCTC.

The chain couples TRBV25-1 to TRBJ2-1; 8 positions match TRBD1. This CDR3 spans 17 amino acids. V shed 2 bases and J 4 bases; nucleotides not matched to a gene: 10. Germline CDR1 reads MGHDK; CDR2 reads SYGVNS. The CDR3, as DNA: TGTGCCAGCAGTGAAGGGCGCGACAGGGGCGGGTACAATGAGCAGTTCTTC. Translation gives CASSEGRDRGGYNEQFF.

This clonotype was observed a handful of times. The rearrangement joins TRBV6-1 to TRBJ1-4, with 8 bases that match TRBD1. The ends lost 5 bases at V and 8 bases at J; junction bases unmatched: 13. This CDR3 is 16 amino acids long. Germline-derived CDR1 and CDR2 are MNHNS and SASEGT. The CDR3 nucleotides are TGTGCCAGCAGTCCACTTGGGGGGACAGGCTTAGAAAAACTGTTTTTT. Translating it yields CASSPLGGTGLEKLFF.

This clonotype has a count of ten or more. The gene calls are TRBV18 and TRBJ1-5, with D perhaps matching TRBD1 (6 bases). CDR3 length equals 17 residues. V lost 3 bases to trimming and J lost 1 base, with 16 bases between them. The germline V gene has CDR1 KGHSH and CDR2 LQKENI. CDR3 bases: TGTGCCAGCTCACCTATGTCCAGGGGCACGAGCAATCAGCCCCAGCATTTT. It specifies CASSPMSRGTSNQPQHF.

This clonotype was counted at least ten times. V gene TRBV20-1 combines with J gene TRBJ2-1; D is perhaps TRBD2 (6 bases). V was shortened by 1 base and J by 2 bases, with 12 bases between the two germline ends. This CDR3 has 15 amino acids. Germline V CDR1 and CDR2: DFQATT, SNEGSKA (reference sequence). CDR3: CSARVLAGPYNEQFF. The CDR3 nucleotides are TGCAGTGCTAGAGTTTTGGCGGGGCCCTACAATGAGCAGTTCTTC.

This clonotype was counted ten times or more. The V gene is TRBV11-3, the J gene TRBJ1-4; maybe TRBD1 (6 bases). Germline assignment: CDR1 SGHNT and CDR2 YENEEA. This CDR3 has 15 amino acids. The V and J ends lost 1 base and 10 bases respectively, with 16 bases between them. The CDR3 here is CASSLAPGGGGKLFF. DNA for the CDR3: TGTGCCAGCAGCTTAGCCCCAGGAGGAGGGGGAAAACTGTTTTTT. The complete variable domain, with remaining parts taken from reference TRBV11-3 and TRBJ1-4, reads EAGVVQSPRYKIIEKKQPVAFWCNPISGHNTLYWYLQNLGQGPELLIRYENEEAVDDSQLPKDRFSAERLKGVDSTLKIQPAELGDSAVYLCASSLAPGGGGKLFFGSGTQLSVL.

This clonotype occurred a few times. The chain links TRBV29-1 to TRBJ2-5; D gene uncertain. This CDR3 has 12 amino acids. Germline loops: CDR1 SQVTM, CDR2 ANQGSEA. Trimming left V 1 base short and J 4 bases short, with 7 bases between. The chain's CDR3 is CSVEGRSETQYF. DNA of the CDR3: TGCAGCGTTGAAGGCCGGTCAGAGACCCAGTACTTC.

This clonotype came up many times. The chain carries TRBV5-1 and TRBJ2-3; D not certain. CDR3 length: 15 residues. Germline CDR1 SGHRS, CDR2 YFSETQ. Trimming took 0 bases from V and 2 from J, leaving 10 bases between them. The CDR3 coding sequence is TGCGCCAGCAGCTTGGGTGGATCCCCCACAGATACGCAGTATTTT. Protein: CASSLGGSPTDTQYF.

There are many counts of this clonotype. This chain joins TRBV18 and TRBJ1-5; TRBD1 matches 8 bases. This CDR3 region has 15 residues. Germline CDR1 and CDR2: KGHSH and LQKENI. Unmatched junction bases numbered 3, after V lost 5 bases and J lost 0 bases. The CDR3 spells CASSVTGDSNQPQHF. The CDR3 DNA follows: TGTGCCAGCTCAGTGACAGGGGATAGCAATCAGCCCCAGCATTTT.

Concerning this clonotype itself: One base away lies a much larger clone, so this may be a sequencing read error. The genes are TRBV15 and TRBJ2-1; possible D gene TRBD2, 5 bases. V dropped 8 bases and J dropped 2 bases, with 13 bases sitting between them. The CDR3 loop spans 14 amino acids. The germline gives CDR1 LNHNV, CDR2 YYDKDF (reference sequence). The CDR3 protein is CATRPADPYNEQFF. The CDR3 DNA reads TGTGCCACCCGACCAGCGGATCCCTACAATGAGCAGTTCTTC. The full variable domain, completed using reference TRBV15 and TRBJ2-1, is DAMVIQNPRYQVTQFGKPVTLSCSQTLNHNVMYWYQQKSSQAPKLLFHYYDKDFNNEADTPDNFQSRRPNTSFCFLDIRSPGLGDTAMYLCATRPADPYNEQFFGPGTRLTVL.